A selection of T cell receptor beta chains follows, all from one sample in a study of T-cell memory formation after mild COVID-19. TCRdb ran MiXCR on the 5' RACE reads and lists one entry per CDR3 protein. Found here are approximately 170,000 distinct CDR3 sequences, around 13% of them singletons; the top ten hold approximately 3.3%. Input material: PBMCs or a T cell subset sorted from them (not recorded which). These receptors were obtained from a man younger than 35 who had mild COVID-19 (a few samples of this study predate the infection). Cell type and time point are not known. The CDR3 runs from the conserved cysteine through the conserved F or W. D genes are given only for firm matches. Size is omitted from some rows. Given values are once, few, many or a class for expanded clones.

V gene,D gene,J gene,clone size,CDR3 protein,CDR3 DNA
TRBV7-3,-,TRBJ2-5,many,CASSPTGETQYF,TGTGCCAGCAGTCCCACAGGGGAGACCCAGTACTTC
TRBV29-1,TRBD2,TRBJ2-7,-,CSVAGGDEQYF,TGCAGCGTTGCTGGGGGGGACGAGCAGTACTTC
TRBV7-2,-,TRBJ2-1,-,CASSLTAGVMSEFF,TGTGCCAGCAGCTTAACGGCAGGAGTAATGTCGGAGTTCTTC
TRBV7-7,-,TRBJ2-3,-,CASSHREGDTQYF,TGTGCTAGCAGCCACAGGGAGGGAGATACGCAGTATTTT
TRBV20-1,TRBD1,TRBJ2-7,many,CSATPGQGAYEQYF,TGCAGTGCTACCCCGGGACAGGGGGCGTACGAGCAGTACTTC
TRBV20-1,-,TRBJ1-6,few,CSARSEGTHNSPLHF,TGCAGTGCTAGAAGCGAGGGGACTCATAATTCACCCCTCCACTTT
TRBV4-3,TRBD2,TRBJ2-3,few,CASSQDYRGVLTDTQYF,TGCGCCAGCAGCCAAGATTATCGGGGGGTACTCACAGATACGCAGTATTTT
TRBV20-1,-,TRBJ2-5,-,CSARDGGSLRETQYF,TGCAGTGCTAGAGATGGGGGATCCCTAAGAGAGACCCAGTACTTC
TRBV7-9,-,TRBJ2-1,few,CASSHTEKYNEQFF,TGTGCCAGCAGCCATACCGAGAAGTACAATGAGCAGTTCTTC
TRBV7-3,TRBD2,TRBJ2-3,many,CASSPGLAAVTDTQYF,TGTGCCAGCAGCCCCGGACTAGCGGCGGTCACAGATACGCAGTATTTT
TRBV4-3,TRBD2,TRBJ2-5,-,CASSQRLAGGQETQYF,TGCGCCAGCAGCCAACGACTAGCGGGGGGACAAGAGACCCAGTACTTC
TRBV12-3/TRBV12-4,TRBD1,TRBJ1-5,-,CASSLVGQGNNQPQHF,TGTGCCAGCAGTTTGGTTGGACAGGGAAACAATCAGCCCCAGCATTTT
TRBV10-3,-,TRBJ1-4,-,CAISESTTNEKLFF,TGTGCCATCAGTGAGTCGACAACTAATGAAAAACTGTTTTTT
TRBV7-8,TRBD2,TRBJ2-1,many,CASSLIGGVYNEQFF,TGTGCCAGCAGCTTGATCGGGGGGGTGTACAATGAGCAGTTCTTC
TRBV7-2,-,TRBJ1-5,many,CASSKGGQPQHF,TGTGCCAGCAGCAAGGGGGGACAGCCCCAGCATTTT
TRBV5-1,-,TRBJ2-5,-,CASSFGAVQETQYF,TGCGCCAGCAGCTTCGGAGCGGTCCAAGAGACCCAGTACTTC
TRBV5-1,-,TRBJ2-7,few,CASSPDSLGWEQYF,TGCGCCAGCAGCCCGGACAGCCTAGGTTGGGAGCAGTACTTC
TRBV7-2,-,TRBJ2-1,-,CASSQYYEQFF,TGTGCCAGCAGCCAATATTATGAGCAGTTCTTC
TRBV12-3/TRBV12-4,-,TRBJ2-3,-,CASSRARGTKDTQYF,TGTGCCAGCAGCCGAGCCCGGGGGACAAAAGATACGCAGTATTTT
TRBV5-1,TRBD1,TRBJ1-1,few,CASSSDREAEAFF,TGCGCCAGCAGCTCGGACAGGGAGGCTGAAGCTTTCTTT
TRBV12-3/TRBV12-4,TRBD2,TRBJ2-4,few,CASSLLFRHGLAGAPLAKNIQYF,TGTGCCAGCAGTTTACTTTTTCGTCACGGACTAGCGGGGGCACCCCTAGCCAAAAACATTCAGTACTTC
TRBV4-1,-,TRBJ1-1,-,CASSQPELRFMNTEAFF,TGCGCCAGCAGCCAACCCGAGTTACGGTTTATGAACACTGAAGCTTTCTTT
TRBV2,TRBD2,TRBJ2-7,-,CASSVAGVEQYF,TGTGCCAGCAGTGTTGCGGGGGTAGAGCAGTACTTC
TRBV12-3/TRBV12-4,-,TRBJ1-1,many,CASSFFDRRTEAFF,TGTGCCAGCAGTTTCTTTGACAGACGCACTGAAGCTTTCTTT
TRBV6-6,-,TRBJ2-1,few,CASSYSPNEQFF,TGTGCCAGCAGTTACTCGCCCAATGAGCAGTTCTTC
TRBV18,-,TRBJ1-3,-,CASSATINSGNTIYF,TGTGCCAGCTCGGCAACAATAAACTCTGGAAACACCATATATTTT
TRBV5-1,-,TRBJ2-3,-,CASNSGESSTDTQYF,TGCGCCAGCAACTCGGGCGAATCTAGCACAGATACGCAGTATTTT
TRBV7-2,-,TRBJ2-4,many,CASSLDSNIQYF,TGTGCCAGCAGCTTAGACTCAAACATTCAGTACTTC
TRBV10-3,-,TRBJ1-2,-,CAISSGSNYGYTF,TGTGCCATCAGTTCCGGGTCTAACTATGGCTACACCTTC
TRBV9,TRBD2,TRBJ2-5,-,CASSPRSGGGETQYF,TGTGCCAGCAGCCCCCGAAGCGGGGGGGGAGAGACCCAGTACTTC
TRBV7-2,-,TRBJ1-1,few,CASSFTGVPGTEAFF,TGTGCCAGCAGCTTTACGGGGGTCCCGGGAACTGAAGCTTTCTTT
TRBV18,TRBD2,TRBJ2-2,-,CASSPTSGFTGELFF,TGTGCCAGCTCACCAACTAGCGGATTCACCGGGGAGCTGTTTTTT
TRBV6-6,-,TRBJ1-1,-,CASSQGTAITEAFF,TGTGCCAGCAGCCAAGGGACGGCGATAACTGAAGCTTTCTTT
TRBV24-1,-,TRBJ1-3,few,CATSDPGGFPSGNTIYF,TGTGCCACCAGTGACCCCGGGGGCTTTCCCTCTGGAAACACCATATATTTT
TRBV5-1,-,TRBJ2-6,-,CASSWYRVTGANVLTF,TGCGCCAGCAGCTGGTACAGGGTGACTGGGGCCAACGTCCTGACTTTC
TRBV30,-,TRBJ1-6,many,CAWSETGASPLHF,TGTGCCTGGAGTGAGACAGGCGCTTCACCCCTCCACTTT
TRBV19,TRBD2,TRBJ2-1,-,CASSIVAGDLYNEQFF,TGTGCCAGTAGTATCGTAGCGGGGGACCTCTACAATGAGCAGTTCTTC
TRBV27,-,TRBJ2-3,-,CASSLGGHTQYF,TGTGCCAGCAGTTTGGGCGGTCATACGCAGTATTTT
TRBV5-1,-,TRBJ2-4,few,CASSLGRGMRLAKNIQYF,TGCGCCAGCAGCTTAGGCAGGGGTATGAGGTTGGCCAAAAACATTCAGTACTTC
TRBV7-2,TRBD2,TRBJ2-1,-,CASSFSGGGNEQFF,TGTGCCAGCAGCTTCAGCGGGGGGGGTAATGAGCAGTTCTTC
TRBV15,-,TRBJ1-3,-,CATSKSRANTIYF,TGTGCCACCAGCAAATCGAGAGCAAACACCATATATTTT
TRBV10-2,TRBD1,TRBJ2-2,-,CASKTGGEFANTGELFF,TGCGCCAGCAAAACAGGGGGCGAGTTCGCGAACACCGGGGAGCTGTTTTTT
TRBV5-1,-,TRBJ1-1,few,CASSLEEGQNTEAFF,TGCGCCAGCAGCTTGGAGGAGGGGCAGAACACTGAAGCTTTCTTT
TRBV20-1,-,TRBJ2-1,many,CSAIRARTYNEQFF,TGCAGTGCCATCAGGGCAAGGACCTACAATGAGCAGTTCTTC
TRBV6-1,-,TRBJ2-7,-,CATPFGVSGEQYF,TGTGCCACCCCATTCGGGGTTTCGGGCGAGCAGTACTTC